One TCR beta chain is described in this entry. No antigen is known for it. The sample comes from a study of OX40 agonist ivuxolimab in advanced cancers. Study-wide results and caveats: Some of the nonresponding patients also showed low levels of normalized T-cell clonal expansion. At doses 0.1 to 3.0 mg/kg, CD4+ and CD8+ clones expanded.

V shed 5 bases and J shed 3 bases, with 19 bases lying between them. The CDR3 is made up of 16 amino acids. CDR1 SGHVS and CDR2 FQNEAQ come from the germline V gene. Profiling relied on immunoSEQ multiplex PCR, and the TCRdb table lists in-frame clones only, not all of them. This sample has over 80,000 clones, with roughly nine tenths found just once. J is TRBJ1-2 and V is TRBV7-8; unclear D gene. The starting material was CD4+ or CD8+ T cells sorted from blood, obtained in a trial of the OX40 agonist ivuxolimab. The source is an adult with an advanced solid tumor such as melanoma, head and neck, liver or kidney cancer. The CDR3 nucleotides read TGTGCCAGCAGCCTCGCGTATGGCGGGAAAGACTATGGCTACACCTTC. Its protein is CASSLAYGGKDYGYTF.